Sequencing of this TCR beta chain was carried out in a study of shared clonotypes between healthy human individuals. Notes on the study in general: Rarefaction curves obtained for sorted subsets showed sequencing incomplete despite large depth.

The germline V gene encodes CDR1 SGDLS and CDR2 YYNGEE. The length of the CDR3 is 12 residues. The ends were cut back, 4 bases at V and 8 bases at J, with 12 bases in the middle. A word on this clone: No antigen is known for it.

In the source study's methods: ImmunoSEQ yielded junction-only sequences lacking quality scores, so filtering differed. Sequenced by immunoSEQ multiplex PCR; TCRdb stores in-frame clones only, minus some. The D gene and trimming were derived from the DNA, and the V and J assignments and clone size from that table. The sample yields about 2.3 million clones, roughly 92% seen once. The sequenced sample consisted of naive CD4+ T cells from PBMCs. Documented subset: CD45RA+ positively selected. The chain couples TRBV9 to TRBJ1-2, with D unclear. This receptor was identified in a man aged 18 to 30 in good health. Some clones in this sample may be carry-over from other donors' samples. The CDR3 loop is CASSPGNRGYTF. CDR3 DNA sequence: TGTGCCAGCAGCCCGGGAAATCGGGGCTACACCTTC. The full variable domain, completed using reference TRBV9 and TRBJ1-2, is DSGVTQTPKHLITATGQRVTLRCSPRSGDLSVYWYQQSLDQGLQFLIQYYNGEERAKGNILERFSAQQFPDLHSELNLSSLELGDSALYFCASSPGNRGYTFGSGTRLTVV.